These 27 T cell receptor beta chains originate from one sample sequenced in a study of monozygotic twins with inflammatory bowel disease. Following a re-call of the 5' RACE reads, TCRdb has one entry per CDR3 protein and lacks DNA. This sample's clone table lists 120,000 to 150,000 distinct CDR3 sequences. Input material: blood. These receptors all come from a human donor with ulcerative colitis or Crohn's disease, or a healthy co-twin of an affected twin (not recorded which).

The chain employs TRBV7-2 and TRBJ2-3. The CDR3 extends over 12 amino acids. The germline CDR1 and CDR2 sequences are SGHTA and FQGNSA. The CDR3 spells CASSPQRDTQYF.

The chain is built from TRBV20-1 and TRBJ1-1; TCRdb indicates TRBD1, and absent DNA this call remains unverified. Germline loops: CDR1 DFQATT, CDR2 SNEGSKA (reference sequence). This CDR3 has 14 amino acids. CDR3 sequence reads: CSAGGYGQNTEAFF.

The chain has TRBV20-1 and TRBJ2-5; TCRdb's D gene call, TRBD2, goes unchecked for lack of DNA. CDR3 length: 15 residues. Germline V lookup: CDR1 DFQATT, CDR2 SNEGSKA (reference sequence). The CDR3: CSARVLAGAQETQYF.

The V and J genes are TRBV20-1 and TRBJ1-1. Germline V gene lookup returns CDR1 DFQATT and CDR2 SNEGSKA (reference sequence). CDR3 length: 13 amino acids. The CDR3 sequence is CSPPLARNTEAFF.

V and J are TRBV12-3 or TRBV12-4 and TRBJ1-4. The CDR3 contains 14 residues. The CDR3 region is CASTVWPTNEKLFF.

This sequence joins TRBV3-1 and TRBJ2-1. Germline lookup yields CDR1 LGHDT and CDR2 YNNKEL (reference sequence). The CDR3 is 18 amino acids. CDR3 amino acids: CASSQERICRSLNNEQFF.

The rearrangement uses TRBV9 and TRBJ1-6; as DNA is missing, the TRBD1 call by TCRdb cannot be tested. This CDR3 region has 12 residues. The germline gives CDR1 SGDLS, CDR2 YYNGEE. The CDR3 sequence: CASSPGGSPLHF.

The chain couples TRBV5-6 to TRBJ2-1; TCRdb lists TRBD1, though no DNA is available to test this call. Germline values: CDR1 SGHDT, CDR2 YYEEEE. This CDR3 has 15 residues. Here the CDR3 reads CASSLDGANYNEQFF.

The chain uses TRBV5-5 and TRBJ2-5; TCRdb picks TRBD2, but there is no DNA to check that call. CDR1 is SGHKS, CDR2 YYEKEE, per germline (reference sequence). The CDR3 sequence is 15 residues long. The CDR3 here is CASSLRLAGVETQYF.

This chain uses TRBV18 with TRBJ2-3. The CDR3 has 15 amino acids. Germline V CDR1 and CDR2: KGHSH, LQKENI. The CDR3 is CASSPTGDPTDTQYF. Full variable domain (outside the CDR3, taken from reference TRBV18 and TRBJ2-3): NAGVMQNPRHLVRRRGQEARLRCSPMKGHSHVYWYRQLPEEGLKFMVYLQKENIIDESGMPKERFSAEFPKEGPSILRIQQVVRGDSAAYFCASSPTGDPTDTQYFGPGTRLTVL.

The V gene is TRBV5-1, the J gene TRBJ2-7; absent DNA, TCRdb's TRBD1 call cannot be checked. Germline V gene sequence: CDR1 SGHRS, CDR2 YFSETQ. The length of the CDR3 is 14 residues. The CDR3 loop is CASSLEGDIYEQYF. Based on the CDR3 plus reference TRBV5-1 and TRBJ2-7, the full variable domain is KAGVTQTPRYLIKTRGQQVTLSCSPISGHRSVSWYQQTPGQGLQFLFEYFSETQRNKGNFPGRFSGRQFSNSRSEMNVSTLELGDSALYLCASSLEGDIYEQYFGPGTRLTVT.

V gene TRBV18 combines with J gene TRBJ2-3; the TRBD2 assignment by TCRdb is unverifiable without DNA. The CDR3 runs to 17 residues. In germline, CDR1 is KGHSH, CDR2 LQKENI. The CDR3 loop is CASSPVHSPTSTDTQYF.

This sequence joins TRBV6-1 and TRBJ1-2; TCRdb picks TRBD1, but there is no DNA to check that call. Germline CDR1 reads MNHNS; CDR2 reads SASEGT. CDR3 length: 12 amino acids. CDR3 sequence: CASSQGNYGYTF.

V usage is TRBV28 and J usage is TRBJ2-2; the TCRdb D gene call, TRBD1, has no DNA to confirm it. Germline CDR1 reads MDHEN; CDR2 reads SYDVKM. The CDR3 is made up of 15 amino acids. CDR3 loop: CASSLGQANTGELFF. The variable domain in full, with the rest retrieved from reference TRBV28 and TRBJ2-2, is DVKVTQSSRYLVKRTGEKVFLECVQDMDHENMFWYRQDPGLGLRLIYFSYDVKMKEKGDIPEGYSVSREKKERFSLILESASTNQTSMYLCASSLGQANTGELFFGEGSRLTVL.

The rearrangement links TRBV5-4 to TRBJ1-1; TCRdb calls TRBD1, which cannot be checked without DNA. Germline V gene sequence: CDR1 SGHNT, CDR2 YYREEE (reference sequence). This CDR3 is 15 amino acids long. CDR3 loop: CASRKTGGANTEAFF.

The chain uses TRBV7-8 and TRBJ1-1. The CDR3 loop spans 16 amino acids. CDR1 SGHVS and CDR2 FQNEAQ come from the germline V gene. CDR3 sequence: CASSLVAYGFITEAFF.

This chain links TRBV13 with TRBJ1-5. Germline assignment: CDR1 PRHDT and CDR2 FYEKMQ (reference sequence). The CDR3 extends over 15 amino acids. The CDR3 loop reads CASSLGLPRNQPQHF.

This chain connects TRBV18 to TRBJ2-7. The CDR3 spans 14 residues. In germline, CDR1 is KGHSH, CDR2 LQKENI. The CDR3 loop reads CASSPLDNSYEQYF.

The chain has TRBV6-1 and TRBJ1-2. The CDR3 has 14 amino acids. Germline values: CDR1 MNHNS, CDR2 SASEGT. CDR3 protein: CASSERPANYGYTF.

The CDR3 spells CASSFPGRYYEQYF. V usage is TRBV12-3 or TRBV12-4 and J usage is TRBJ2-7; TCRdb reports TRBD1, a call that lacks DNA to check it against. CDR3 length equals 14 residues.

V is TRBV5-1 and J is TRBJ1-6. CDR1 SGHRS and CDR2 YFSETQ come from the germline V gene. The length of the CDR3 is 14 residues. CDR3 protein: CASSLDVERSPLHF.

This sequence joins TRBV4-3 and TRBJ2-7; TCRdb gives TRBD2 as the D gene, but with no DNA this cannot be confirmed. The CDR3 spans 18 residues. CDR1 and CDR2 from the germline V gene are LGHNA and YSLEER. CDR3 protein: CASSQEPPFGRNSYEQYF.

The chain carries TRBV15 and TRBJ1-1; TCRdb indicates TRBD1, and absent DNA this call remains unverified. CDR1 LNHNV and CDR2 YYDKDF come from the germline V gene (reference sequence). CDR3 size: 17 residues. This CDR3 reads CATSRAPDRGQNTEAFF.

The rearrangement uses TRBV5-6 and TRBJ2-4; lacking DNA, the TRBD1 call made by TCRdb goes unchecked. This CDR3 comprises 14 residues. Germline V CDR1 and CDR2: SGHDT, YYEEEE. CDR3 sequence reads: CASSFGGAKNIQYF.

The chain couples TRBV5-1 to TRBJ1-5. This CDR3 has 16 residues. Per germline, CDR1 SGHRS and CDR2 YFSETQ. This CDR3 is CASSLEGSEGNQPQHF.

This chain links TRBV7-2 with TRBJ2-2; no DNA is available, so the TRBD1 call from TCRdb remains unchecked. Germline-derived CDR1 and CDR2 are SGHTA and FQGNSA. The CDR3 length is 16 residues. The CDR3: CASSSTGTGGTGELFF.

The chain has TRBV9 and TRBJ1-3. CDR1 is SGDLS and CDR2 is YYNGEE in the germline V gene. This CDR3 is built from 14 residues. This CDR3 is CASSVAVSGNTIYF.